These 10 T cell receptor beta chains were sequenced from one sample in a study of low-dose radiotherapy and immunotherapy resistance in tumors (dated 2022 in TCRdb). In the paper's terms, the time point label means: after trial treatment. Interpreted using the paper, the treatment or condition label stands for: LDRT plus nivolumab, ipilimumab, low-dose cyclophosphamide and aspirin (RACIN trial). Sequencing took place on an Illumina HiSeq 2500. Superscript III and a set of TRAV- and TRBV-specific primers were used to synthesize first-strand cDNA, so that both TCRalpha and TCRbeta chains were covered. A roughly 20-cycle PCR with Phusion amplified the TCRs, pairing a constant-region primer with the adapter that was attached to the V primers. TCRdb took the public reads, trimmed them with fastp at Q25, ran MiXCR for clone calling and kept in-frame beta chains. For every CDR3 protein sequence, its rows merge into one entry that carries the most common genes and DNA. This sample is represented by under 70,000 distinct CDR3 sequences; 20% to 25% of them were singletons. Under 7% of the sample is held by the ten biggest clonotypes.

The specimen comprised PBMCs, sampled after low-dose radiotherapy plus immunotherapy. All receptors derive from a male donor with prostate cancer.

To note about this clonotype: A much bigger clone sits one base away, suggesting this may be a read error. The chain couples TRBV2 to TRBJ2-1, with 12 bases aligning to TRBD2. The CDR3 loop spans 15 amino acids. Germline loops: CDR1 SNHLY, CDR2 FYNNEI. With V trimmed by 0 bases and J by 10 bases, 4 bases remained unmatched. The CDR3 sequence is CASSEAGLAGDEQFF. DNA of the CDR3: TGTGCCAGCAGTGAAGCGGGACTAGCGGGCGACGAGCAGTTCTTC.

This clonotype appeared a few times. The chain couples TRBV7-2 to TRBJ2-1, with D perhaps TRBD2 (6 bases). V was clipped by 5 bases and J by 1 base, with 12 bases between them. Germline CDR1 reads SGHTA; CDR2 reads FQGNSA. The CDR3 totals 15 residues. For the CDR3, the DNA is TGTGCCAGCAGCGGAACCGGGACTTCCTACAATGAGCAGTTCTTC. Translation gives CASSGTGTSYNEQFF.

The sample holds many counts of this clonotype. J is TRBJ2-1 and V is TRBV4-2; TRBD2 might be the D (6 bases). Trimming pared 4 bases from V and 5 bases from J, leaving 15 bases between. Per germline, CDR1 LGHNA and CDR2 YNFKEQ. This CDR3 has 15 residues. CDR3 sequence reads: CASSPMSGGNNEQFF. For the CDR3, the DNA is TGTGCCAGCAGCCCGATGTCGGGCGGGAACAATGAGCAGTTCTTC.

CDR3 residues: CATSAGGNEKLFF. The CDR3, as DNA: TGTGCCACCAGTGCCGGCGGTAATGAAAAACTGTTTTTT. The chain links TRBV24-1 to TRBJ1-4; no definite D call. This CDR3 comprises 13 residues. With 5 bases removed from V and 4 bases from J, the gap between germline ends came to 7 bases. From germline, CDR1 is KGHDR and CDR2 SFDVKD.

This clonotype was observed a handful of times. The chain employs TRBV7-2 and TRBJ2-1; a possible D gene is TRBD2 (5 bases). CDR3 length: 16 amino acids. Germline assignment: CDR1 SGHTA and CDR2 FQGNSA. V was shortened by 7 bases and J by 6 bases, with 22 bases between the two germline ends. CDR3 sequence (DNA): TGTGCCAGCACCCCTCGATCCGGCCGACTAACCAATGAGCAGTTCTTC. Translated: CASTPRSGRLTNEQFF.

CDR3 in amino acids: CASSENLGPGGGNEQFF. CDR3 nucleotide sequence: TGTGCCAGCAGTGAAAACTTGGGCCCCGGAGGTGGCAATGAGCAGTTCTTC. The chain couples TRBV2 to TRBJ2-1; D is possibly TRBD2 (5 bases). Germline V gene sequence: CDR1 SNHLY, CDR2 FYNNEI. The CDR3 totals 17 residues. Deletions cut 2 bases from V and 6 bases from J, with 20 bases between.

The rearrangement uses TRBV29-1 and TRBJ2-7; D may be TRBD1 or TRBD2 (6 bases each). There are 14 residues in the CDR3. Germline V gene sequence: CDR1 SQVTM, CDR2 ANQGSEA. The V gene lost 2 bases and the J gene lost 7 bases, with 18 bases spanning the gap. The CDR3 loop reads CSVETRRGEREQYF. CDR3 nucleotide sequence: TGCAGCGTTGAAACCAGGAGGGGGGAACGGGAGCAGTACTTC.

There are many counts of this clonotype. This chain connects TRBV12-3 or TRBV12-4 to TRBJ1-5, with D perhaps matching TRBD1 (6 bases). Trimming stripped 6 bases from V and 0 bases from J, with 12 bases between. CDR3 size: 15 residues. CDR3: CASSRDRYSNQPQHF. The CDR3 DNA follows: TGTGCCAGCAGCAGAGACAGGTATAGCAATCAGCCCCAGCATTTT.

As for this clonotype: A far larger clone is off by one base, so a read error is likely. For the CDR3, the DNA is TGCGCCAGCAGCTTGGCGCGAGGGACCTACGATGAGCAGTACTTC. Residues: CASSLARGTYDEQYF. The chain joins TRBV5-1 to TRBJ2-7; D tentatively reads TRBD1 or TRBD2 (5 bases each). The V end was cut by 0 bases, the J end by 7 bases, with 17 bases between. The germline gives CDR1 SGHRS, CDR2 YFSETQ. The CDR3 loop spans 15 amino acids. The entire variable domain, with the rest obtained from reference TRBV5-1 and TRBJ2-7, is as follows: KAGVTQTPRYLIKTRGQQVTLSCSPISGHRSVSWYQQTPGQGLQFLFEYFSETQRNKGNFPGRFSGRQFSNSRSEMNVSTLELGDSALYLCASSLARGTYDEQYFGPGTRLTVT.

This clonotype has a count of ten or more. The chain recombines TRBV20-1 with TRBJ2-1, with D unresolved. CDR1 is DFQATT and CDR2 is SNEGSKA in the germline V gene (reference sequence). This CDR3 has 12 residues. V lost 4 bases to trimming and J lost 6 bases, with 10 bases between them. CDR3 coding DNA: TGCAGTGCTAAAGGCCAGGTCAATGAGCAGTTCTTC. Amino acid sequence: CSAKGQVNEQFF.